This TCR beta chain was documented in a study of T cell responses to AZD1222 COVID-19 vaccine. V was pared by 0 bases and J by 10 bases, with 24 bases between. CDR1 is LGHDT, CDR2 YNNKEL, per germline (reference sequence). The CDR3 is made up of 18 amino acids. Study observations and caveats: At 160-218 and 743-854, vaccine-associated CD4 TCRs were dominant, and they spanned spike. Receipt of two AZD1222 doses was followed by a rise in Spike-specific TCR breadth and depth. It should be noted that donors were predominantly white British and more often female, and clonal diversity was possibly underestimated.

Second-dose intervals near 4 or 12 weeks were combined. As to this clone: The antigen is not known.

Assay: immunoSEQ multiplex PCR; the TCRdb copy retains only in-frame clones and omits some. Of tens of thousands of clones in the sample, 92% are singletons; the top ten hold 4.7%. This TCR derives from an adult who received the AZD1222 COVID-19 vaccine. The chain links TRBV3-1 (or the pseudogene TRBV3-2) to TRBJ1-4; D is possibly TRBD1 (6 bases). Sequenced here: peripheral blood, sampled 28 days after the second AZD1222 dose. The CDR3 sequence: CASSQERGQGIYRGKLFF. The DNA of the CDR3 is TGTGCCAGCAGCCAAGAGAGAGGGCAGGGGATTTATCGTGGAAAACTGTTTTTT.